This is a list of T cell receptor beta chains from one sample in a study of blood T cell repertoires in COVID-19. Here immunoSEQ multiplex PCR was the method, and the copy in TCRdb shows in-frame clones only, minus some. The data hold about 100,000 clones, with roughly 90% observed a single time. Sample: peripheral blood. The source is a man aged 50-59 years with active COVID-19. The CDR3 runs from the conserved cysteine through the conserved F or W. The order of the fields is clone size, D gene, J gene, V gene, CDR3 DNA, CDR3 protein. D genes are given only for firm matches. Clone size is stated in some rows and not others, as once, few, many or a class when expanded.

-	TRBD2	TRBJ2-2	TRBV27	TGTGCCAGCAGTTTAGTGACTAGCGGGGGGAACACCGGGGAGCTGTTTTTT	CASSLVTSGGNTGELFF
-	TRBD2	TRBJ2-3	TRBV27	TGTGCCAGCAGTTTAGGGGGACTAGCGGGGGGATACACAGATACGCAGTATTTT	CASSLGGLAGGYTDTQYF
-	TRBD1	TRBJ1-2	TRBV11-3	TGTGCCAGCAGCTTAAGCGACAGGGGTTATGGCTACACCTTC	CASSLSDRGYGYTF
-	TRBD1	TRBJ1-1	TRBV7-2	TGTGCCAGCAGCTCGCGAGGGGGACAGCTGAACACTGAAGCTTTCTTT	CASSSRGGQLNTEAFF
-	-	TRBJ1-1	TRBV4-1	TGCGCCAGCAGCCAAGATCTCTCGCAGGGTAGAACTGAAGCTTTCTTT	CASSQDLSQGRTEAFF
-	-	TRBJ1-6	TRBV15	TGTGCCACCAGCAGAGAAGAATGGGACTCCGGTGCACCCCTCCACTTT	CATSREEWDSGAPLHF
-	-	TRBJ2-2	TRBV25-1	TGTGCCAGCAGTGAGACAGCCAACACCGGGGAGCTGTTTTTT	CASSETANTGELFF
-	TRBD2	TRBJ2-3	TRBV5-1	TGCGCCAGCAGCTCCCGGACTAGCGGGGGACCAGATACGCAGTATTTT	CASSSRTSGGPDTQYF
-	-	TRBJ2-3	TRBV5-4	TGTGCCAGCAGCTTGACGGGTAGCACAGATACGCAGTATTTT	CASSLTGSTDTQYF
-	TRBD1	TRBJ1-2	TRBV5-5	TGTGCCAGCAGCCTCCGGGACAGAATGGGCTACACCTTC	CASSLRDRMGYTF
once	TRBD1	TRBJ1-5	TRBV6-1	TGTGCCACGACAGGGCCTGACGGTATAAATCAGCCCCAGCATTTT	CATTGPDGINQPQHF
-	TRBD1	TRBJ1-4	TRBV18	TGTGCCAGCTCGTTACCCCAGGGGGGAGTTCGAAAACTGTTTTTT	CASSLPQGGVRKLFF
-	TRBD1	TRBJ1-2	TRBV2	TGTGCCAGCAGTGTACGGCAGGGGGCAGGCTTTCGGGGCTACACCTTC	CASSVRQGAGFRGYTF
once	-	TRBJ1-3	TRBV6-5	TGTGCCAGCAGTCCACAGGGTTCAGGAAACACCATATATTTT	CASSPQGSGNTIYF
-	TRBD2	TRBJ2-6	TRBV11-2	TGTGCCAGCAGCTTAGTGACTAGCTTCGTCTCTGGGGCCAACGTCCTGACTTTC	CASSLVTSFVSGANVLTF
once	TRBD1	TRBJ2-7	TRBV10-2	TGCGCCAGCAGGGGGGACAGGGCCTACGAGCAGTACTTC	CASRGDRAYEQYF
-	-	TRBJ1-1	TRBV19	TGTGCCACCGCGGCCGCCTTCAGCGGGTTGAACACTGAAGCTTTCTTT	CATAAAFSGLNTEAFF
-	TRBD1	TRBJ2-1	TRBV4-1	TGCGCCAGCAGCCAAGATTGGCAGGGGGCTTACAATGAGCAGTTCTTC	CASSQDWQGAYNEQFF
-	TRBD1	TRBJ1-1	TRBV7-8	TGTGCCAGCAGCGGGGGGACAGCGAACACTGAAGCTTTCTTT	CASSGGTANTEAFF
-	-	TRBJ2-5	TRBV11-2	TGTGCCAGCAGCTTAGTTGGCCAGGGGACGGGGACCCAGTACTTC	CASSLVGQGTGTQYF
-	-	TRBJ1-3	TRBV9	TGTGCCAGCAGCATGTGGGGCACTGGAAACACCATATATTTT	CASSMWGTGNTIYF
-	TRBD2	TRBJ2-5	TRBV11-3	TGTGCCAGCAGCGACACTAGCGGGAGGGGTGAGACCCAGTACTTC	CASSDTSGRGETQYF
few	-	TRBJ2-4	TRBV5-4	TGTGCCAGCAGCTTGGACAGGCAAAACATTCAGTACTTC	CASSLDRQNIQYF
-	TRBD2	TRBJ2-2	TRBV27	TGTGCCAGCAGTTTTTTCAGGGCAAGACTAGCGGGAGGGCGGACCGGGGAGCTGTTTTTT	CASSFFRARLAGGRTGELFF
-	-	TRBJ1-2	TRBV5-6	TGTGCCAGCAGCTTGGGAGGCCCCCCGACTGGCTATGGCTACACCTTC	CASSLGGPPTGYGYTF
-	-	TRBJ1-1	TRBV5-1	TGCGCCAGCAGCTTGGGAGGGAACACTGAAGCTTTCTTT	CASSLGGNTEAFF
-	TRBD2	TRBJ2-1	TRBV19	TGTGCCAGTAGTCCAAGGACTAGCTTCACCTACAATGAGCAGTTCTTC	CASSPRTSFTYNEQFF
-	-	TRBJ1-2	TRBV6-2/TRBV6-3	TGTGCCAGCAGTTACTCGACTTGGTTCGGGGGGTTGAGGAACTATGGCTACACCTTC	CASSYSTWFGGLRNYGYTF
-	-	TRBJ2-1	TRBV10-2	TGCGCCAGCAGTGTTAGAGTGCACAATGAGCAGTTCTTC	CASSVRVHNEQFF
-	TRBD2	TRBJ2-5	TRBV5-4	TGTGCCAGCAGCCCACCGAACCCGGGACTAGTTGGAGAGACCCAGTACTTC	CASSPPNPGLVGETQYF
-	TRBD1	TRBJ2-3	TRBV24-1	TGTGCCACCAGTGCCGCGGACAGGAAAACAGATACGCAGTATTTT	CATSAADRKTDTQYF
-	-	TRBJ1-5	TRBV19	TGTGCCACCACAGACGGTTATAAAAAGCATTTT	CATTDGYKKHF
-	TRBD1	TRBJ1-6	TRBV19	TGTGCCACCCACGGGACAGGCGATTTTTCACCCCTCCACTTT	CATHGTGDFSPLHF
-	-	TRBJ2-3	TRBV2	TGTGCCAGCAGTGTTCACCCTACTAGCACAGATACGCAGTATTTT	CASSVHPTSTDTQYF
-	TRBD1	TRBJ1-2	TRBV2	TGTGCCAGCAGGACAGGGGGCGCCTATGGCTACACCTTC	CASRTGGAYGYTF
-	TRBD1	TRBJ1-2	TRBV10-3	TGTGCCATCAGTGAGTCGACAGGGGCAGGTGGCTACACCTTC	CAISESTGAGGYTF
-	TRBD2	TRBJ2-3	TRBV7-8	TGTGCCAGCAGCTTAGATCATGGGGCTAGCGGGAGACATACGCAGTATTTT	CASSLDHGASGRHTQYF
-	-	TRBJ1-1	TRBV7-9	TGTGCCAGCAGCTCAGGGGTCGGGAACACTGAAGCTTTCTTT	CASSSGVGNTEAFF
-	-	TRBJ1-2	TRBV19	TGTGCCAGTAGCAAACAGGGAACTAACTATGGCTACACCTTC	CASSKQGTNYGYTF
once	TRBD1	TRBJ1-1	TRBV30	TGTGCCTGGAGTGAACAGGGGGGGATCGCTGAAGCTTTCTTT	CAWSEQGGIAEAFF
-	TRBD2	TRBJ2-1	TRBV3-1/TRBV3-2	TGTGCCAGCAGCCTGTTGCGCGGGGGGGGAAATGAGCAGTTCTTC	CASSLLRGGGNEQFF
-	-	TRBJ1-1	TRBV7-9	TGTGCCAGCAGCTTAAGAGACGGAACGGACAGTGGGGACGGTGAAGCTTTCTTT	CASSLRDGTDSGDGEAFF
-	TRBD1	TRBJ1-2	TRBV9	TGTGCCAGCAGCGTTCCAGGGGGTAATAATGGCTACACCTTC	CASSVPGGNNGYTF
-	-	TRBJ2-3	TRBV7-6	TGTGCCAGCAGCCCTGTAGCGGGTGGGGGCGCAGATACGCAGTATTTT	CASSPVAGGGADTQYF
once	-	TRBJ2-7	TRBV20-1	TGCAGTTCTAGTGCCCCCCAGGGCCCCTACGAGCAGTACTTC	CSSSAPQGPYEQYF
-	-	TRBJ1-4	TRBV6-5	TGTGCCAGCTCGGGACTGAATGAAAAACTGTTTTTT	CASSGLNEKLFF